A selection of T cell receptor beta chains follows, all from one sample in a study of identical twins. TCRdb reanalysed the 5' RACE reads using MiXCR and keeps one entry per CDR3 protein. The sample records around 250,000 distinct CDR3 sequences, 5.5% to 7% being singletons. The sample was also linked to a second study, of yellow fever vaccine responses in identical twins.

The sample consisted of memory (CD45RO+) T cells sorted from blood. These receptors were obtained from a woman aged 18-29 years in good health. Each CDR3 is given with its conserved first and last residue. The D gene is left open where the match is weak. Clone size, where shown, is once, few, many, or a class for clones that have expanded.

v_call	d_call	j_call	clone_size	cdr3_nt	cdr3_aa
TRBV20-1	NA	TRBJ2-5	NA	TGCAGTGCTAGAGATCGCCTTAGGGGAGTCGTGGAGACCCAGTACTTC	CSARDRLRGVVETQYF
TRBV10-3	NA	TRBJ1-6	many	TGTGCCATCAGCCCCGGGACTGAAGGTTCACCCCTCCACTTT	CAISPGTEGSPLHF
TRBV6-5	NA	TRBJ1-1	many	TGTGCCAGCGGTAACGGGGGGGTGAGGACTGAAGCTTTCTTT	CASGNGGVRTEAFF
TRBV7-3	NA	TRBJ2-7	many	TGTGCCAGCAGCTTAAGCTCTAGCTCCGAGCAGTACTTC	CASSLSSSSEQYF
TRBV20-1	TRBD1	TRBJ2-7	many	TGCAGTGCTAGGGGGGACAGGGATTACGAGCAGTACTTC	CSARGDRDYEQYF
TRBV25-1	TRBD2	TRBJ2-3	few	TGTGCCAGCAGCCGGACTAGCGGGACAACAGATACGCAGTATTTT	CASSRTSGTTDTQYF
TRBV12-3/TRBV12-4	NA	TRBJ1-3	few	TGTGCCAGCAGTTCCTGGGACCGATCTGGAAACACCATATATTTT	CASSSWDRSGNTIYF
TRBV29-1	NA	TRBJ2-7	few	TGCAGCGTTGGGAACCCCGGGATGCAGTACTTC	CSVGNPGMQYF
TRBV28	NA	TRBJ1-4	NA	TGTGCCAGCTCGAGGGGGGGCTTTTTTGAAAAACTGTTTTTT	CASSRGGFFEKLFF
TRBV27	NA	TRBJ2-7	NA	TGTGCCAGCAGTGGCTGGGACACCCCCTACGAGCAGTACTTC	CASSGWDTPYEQYF
TRBV9	TRBD1	TRBJ2-1	NA	TGTGCGTCGGGACAGACCTACAATGAGCAGTTCTTC	CASGQTYNEQFF
TRBV4-2	NA	TRBJ1-4	many	TGTGCCAGCAGCCAGGGAGTAACTAATGAAAAACTGTTTTTT	CASSQGVTNEKLFF
TRBV4-2	TRBD1	TRBJ2-1	many	TGTGCCAGCAGCCAAGAAACACGGGACAGGGGGATTTATGAGCAGTTCTTC	CASSQETRDRGIYEQFF
TRBV12-3/TRBV12-4	NA	TRBJ1-2	NA	TGTGCCAGCAGTTTCGGGTTGGGGGCAGGGGATGGCTACACCTTC	CASSFGLGAGDGYTF
TRBV4-1	TRBD2	TRBJ2-1	many	TGCGCCAGCAGCCAAGGGCCTAGCGGGTACAATGAGCAGTTCTTC	CASSQGPSGYNEQFF
TRBV12-3/TRBV12-4	NA	TRBJ2-3	few	TGTGCCAGCAAAGGCGGCCCAGATACGCAGTATTTT	CASKGGPDTQYF
TRBV12-3/TRBV12-4	NA	TRBJ2-1	many	TGTGCCAGCAGGCCGGGACCCCGCAATGAGCAGTTCTTC	CASRPGPRNEQFF
TRBV20-1	NA	TRBJ1-6	NA	TGCAGTGCTAGATACAGCCTGAATTCACCCCTCCACTTT	CSARYSLNSPLHF
TRBV6-1	NA	TRBJ2-5	NA	TGTGCCAGCAGTGAATCAGGCCCGGGGACCCAGTACTTC	CASSESGPGTQYF
TRBV5-5	NA	TRBJ2-7	NA	TGTGCCAGCAGCCCTTCCTTGCATAGCTCCTACGAGCAGTACTTC	CASSPSLHSSYEQYF
TRBV20-1	TRBD2	TRBJ2-3	NA	TGCAGTTTGGACAGGGGACTAGCGGGGTATACAAATACGCAGTATTTT	CSLDRGLAGYTNTQYF
TRBV18	TRBD2	TRBJ2-1	NA	TGTGCCAGCTCATTGTCAGCGGGGGGGCTCGATGAGCAGTTCTTC	CASSLSAGGLDEQFF
TRBV12-3/TRBV12-4	NA	TRBJ1-2	many	TGTGCCAGCAGCCCAGGTAGCAACGAGGGCTACACCTTC	CASSPGSNEGYTF
TRBV20-1	NA	TRBJ2-1	many	TGCAGTGCTAGGAGGGTGGAGGCGGTATACAATGAGCAGTTCTTC	CSARRVEAVYNEQFF
TRBV5-1	NA	TRBJ2-1	many	TGCGCCAGCAGCTACGGACTTAGCTCGTACAATGAGCAGTTCTTC	CASSYGLSSYNEQFF
TRBV7-2	NA	TRBJ2-3	NA	TGTGCCAGCAGCGGGGGGGGCTTGGGCCGACCAGATACGCAGTATTTT	CASSGGGLGRPDTQYF
TRBV10-2	TRBD2	TRBJ2-5	many	TGCGCCAGCAGAGTAGCGGGGAGACAAGAGACCCAGTACTTC	CASRVAGRQETQYF
TRBV10-1	TRBD1	TRBJ2-4	NA	TGCGCCAGCAGGAAATCGACAGGGTTGAACATTCAGTACTTC	CASRKSTGLNIQYF
TRBV1	NA	TRBJ1-1	NA	TGCACCAGCGCCTGGGACACTGAAGCTTTCTTT	CTSAWDTEAFF
TRBV7-8	NA	TRBJ2-7	few	TGTGCCAGCAGCTCGTACCAAGAGGGGTCCTACGAGCAGTACTTC	CASSSYQEGSYEQYF
TRBV28	NA	TRBJ2-1	NA	TGTGCCAGCAGTTTAGGTGGCTGGGGCTCCTACAATGAGCAGTTCTTC	CASSLGGWGSYNEQFF
TRBV10-2	TRBD2	TRBJ2-3	NA	TGCGCCAGCATCTCTAGCGGGAGGCTCACAGATACGCAGTATTTT	CASISSGRLTDTQYF
TRBV11-2	TRBD2	TRBJ2-5	few	TGTGCCAGCAGCCTACGGACTAGCGGGGTCCGCCAAGAGACCCAGTACTTC	CASSLRTSGVRQETQYF
TRBV20-1	NA	TRBJ2-5	many	TGCAGTGCTAGAGATGCGAGGTATCAAGAGACCCAGTACTTC	CSARDARYQETQYF
TRBV27	NA	TRBJ2-2	few	TGTGCCAGCAGTCCAACCACACGGGGCGGGGAGCTGTTTTTT	CASSPTTRGGELFF
TRBV12-3/TRBV12-4	NA	TRBJ2-7	many	TGTGCCAGCACCGTAAGCGGGACAGGTATCTACGAGCAGTACTTC	CASTVSGTGIYEQYF
TRBV3-1	TRBD2	TRBJ2-5	few	TGTGCCAGCAGTCCCGGGCTAGCGGGAGGGGAAAGGGAGACCCAGTACTTC	CASSPGLAGGERETQYF
TRBV6-1	NA	TRBJ1-3	few	TGTGCCAGCAGTGAAGAACATTCCGGGTCCTCTGGAAACACCATATATTTT	CASSEEHSGSSGNTIYF
TRBV11-2	NA	TRBJ2-1	few	TGTGCCAGCAGTTCCGATAGACTACCGGGCAATGAGCAGTTCTTC	CASSSDRLPGNEQFF
TRBV28	TRBD1	TRBJ2-5	few	TGTGCCAGCAGCGAGGGACAGAAAGAGACCCAGTACTTC	CASSEGQKETQYF